This T cell receptor beta chain was documented in a study of T-cell reconstitution after alpha-beta-depleted transplantation in children. Germline CDR1 SQVTM, CDR2 ANQGSEA. V dropped 5 bases and J dropped 2 bases, with 18 bases sitting between them. The CDR3 spans 15 residues. This sample's TCRbeta library carried unique molecular identifier barcodes. Using its own MiXCR run on the PCR reads, TCRdb lists one record per CDR3 protein. The sample carries 300,000 to 400,000 distinct CDR3 sequences, about an eighth recorded once. This clonotype has at least ten counts. The chain combines TRBV29-1 with TRBJ1-1; tentatively, D is TRBD1 (6 bases). Here the sequenced sample was PBMCs, taken from the stem cell graft. This clonotype was obtained from a human donor who donated a stem cell graft to a child with Fanconi anemia. DNA for the CDR3: TGCAGCGTTTACGGGGACTGGGGGCAAAACACTGAAGCTTTCTTT. Translation: CSVYGDWGQNTEAFF.